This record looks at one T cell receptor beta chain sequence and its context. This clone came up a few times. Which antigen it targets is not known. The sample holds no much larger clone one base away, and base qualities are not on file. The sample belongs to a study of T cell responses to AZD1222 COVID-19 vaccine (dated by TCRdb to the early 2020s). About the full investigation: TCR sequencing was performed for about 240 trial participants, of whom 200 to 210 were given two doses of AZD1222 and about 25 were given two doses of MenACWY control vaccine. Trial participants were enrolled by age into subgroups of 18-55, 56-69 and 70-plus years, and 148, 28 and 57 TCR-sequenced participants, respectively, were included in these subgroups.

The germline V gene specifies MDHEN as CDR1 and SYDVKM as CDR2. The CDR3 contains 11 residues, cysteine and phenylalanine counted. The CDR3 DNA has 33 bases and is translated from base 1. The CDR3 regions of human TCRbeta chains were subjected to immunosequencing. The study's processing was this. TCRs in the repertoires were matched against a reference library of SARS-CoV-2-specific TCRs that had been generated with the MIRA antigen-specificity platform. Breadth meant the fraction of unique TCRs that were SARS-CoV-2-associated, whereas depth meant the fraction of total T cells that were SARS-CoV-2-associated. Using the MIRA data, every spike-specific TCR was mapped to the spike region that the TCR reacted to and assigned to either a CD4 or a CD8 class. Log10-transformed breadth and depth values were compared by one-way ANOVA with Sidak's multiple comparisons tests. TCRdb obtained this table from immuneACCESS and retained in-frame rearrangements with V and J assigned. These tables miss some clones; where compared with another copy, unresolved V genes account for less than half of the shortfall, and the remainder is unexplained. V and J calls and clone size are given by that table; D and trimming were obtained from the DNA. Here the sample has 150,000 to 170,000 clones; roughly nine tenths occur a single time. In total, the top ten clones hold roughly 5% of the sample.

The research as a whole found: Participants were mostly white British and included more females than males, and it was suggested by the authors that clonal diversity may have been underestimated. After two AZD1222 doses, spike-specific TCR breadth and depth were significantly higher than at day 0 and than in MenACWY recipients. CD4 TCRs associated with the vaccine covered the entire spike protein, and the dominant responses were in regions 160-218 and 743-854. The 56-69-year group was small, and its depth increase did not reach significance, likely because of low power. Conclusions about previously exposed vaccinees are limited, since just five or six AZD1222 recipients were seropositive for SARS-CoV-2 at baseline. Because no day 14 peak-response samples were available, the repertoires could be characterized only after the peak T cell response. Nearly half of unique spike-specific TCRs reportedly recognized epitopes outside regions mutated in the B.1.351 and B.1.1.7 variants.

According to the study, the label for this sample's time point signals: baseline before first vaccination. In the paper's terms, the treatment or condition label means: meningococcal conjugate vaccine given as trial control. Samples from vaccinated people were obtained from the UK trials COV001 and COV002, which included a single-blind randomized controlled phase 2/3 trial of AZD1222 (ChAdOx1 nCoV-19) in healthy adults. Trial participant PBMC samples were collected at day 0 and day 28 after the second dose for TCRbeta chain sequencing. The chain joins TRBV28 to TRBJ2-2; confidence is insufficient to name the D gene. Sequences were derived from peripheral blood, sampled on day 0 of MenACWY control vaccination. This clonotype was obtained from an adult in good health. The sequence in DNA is TGTGGCCTCGTGGGGAACGGGGAGCTGTTTTTT. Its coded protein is CGLVGNGELFF.